Below are 25 T cell receptor beta chains sequenced from a single sample in a study of T cells in Graves' hyperthyroidism and ophthalmopathy. Amplified TCR beta CDR3 regions came from RNA transcripts. RT-PCR in the first round (using the HTBI primer set) targeted the TCR CDR3. MiXCR was run by TCRdb on the multiplex PCR reads, yielding one entry per CDR3 protein. This repertoire shows some 740,000 distinct CDR3 sequences, approximately 14% found once; its top ten account for roughly 10%. Material: blood. All receptors derive from a woman aged 18 to 35 with Graves' hyperthyroidism.

In its sample, this clonotype was seen many times. The V call is TRBV5-1, the J call TRBJ2-7; D ambiguous. The germline gives CDR1 SGHRS, CDR2 YFSETQ. V shed 1 base and J shed 0 bases, with 11 bases lying between them. There are 15 residues in the CDR3. The CDR3 nucleotides read TGCGCCAGCAGCTTGACGGTATCCAACTCCTACGAGCAGTACTTC. Its translation is CASSLTVSNSYEQYF.

Ten or more counts support this clonotype. This chain links TRBV2 with TRBJ2-3; 7 bases agree with TRBD1. The CDR3 loop spans 13 amino acids. CDR1 SNHLY and CDR2 FYNNEI come from the germline V gene. Unmatched junction bases numbered 2, after V lost 4 bases and J lost 4 bases. The CDR3 region is CASSGTGADTQYF. The CDR3 nucleotides are TGTGCCAGCAGTGGCACAGGGGCAGATACGCAGTATTTT.

This clonotype was counted at least ten times. The chain combines TRBV28 with TRBJ2-7; TRBD1 agrees at 10 bases. Unmatched junction bases numbered 4, after V lost 3 bases and J lost 5 bases. CDR1 is MDHEN, CDR2 SYDVKM, per germline. The CDR3 runs to 14 residues. This CDR3 is CASSLGDRGHEQYF. The CDR3 bases are TGTGCCAGCAGTTTGGGGGACAGGGGTCACGAGCAGTACTTC.

This clonotype was detected many times. The chain carries TRBV7-9 and TRBJ1-1, with D maybe TRBD1 (5 bases). Germline CDR1 reads SEHNR; CDR2 reads FQNEAQ (reference sequence). The ends were cut back, 6 bases at V and 7 bases at J, with 18 bases in the middle. This CDR3 region has 14 residues. DNA for the CDR3: TGTGCCAGCAGGGTGGTTGGGGGGGGGAGTGAAGCTTTCTTT. This sequence encodes CASRVVGGGSEAFF.

This clonotype was observed at least ten times. The chain has TRBV6-1 and TRBJ2-7; D unresolved. The CDR3 is 11 residues long. V lost 6 bases to trimming and J lost 5 bases, with 8 bases between them. Germline CDR1 MNHNS, CDR2 SASEGT. CDR3 DNA sequence: TGTGCCAGCAGGATTCGGCACGAGCAGTACTTC. This codes for CASRIRHEQYF.

This clonotype showed up many times. The chain employs TRBV7-2 and TRBJ2-5, with D tentatively TRBD1 (6 bases). The CDR3 spans 13 residues. With 5 bases removed from V and 3 bases from J, the gap between germline ends came to 10 bases. The germline V gene encodes CDR1 SGHTA and CDR2 FQGNSA. CDR3: CASSVRTEETQYF. The CDR3 region has the DNA TGTGCCAGCAGCGTGAGGACAGAAGAGACCCAGTACTTC.

This clonotype was seen at least ten times. This chain uses TRBV30 with TRBJ1-1; 8 bases are shared with TRBD1. CDR3 length equals 15 residues. The germline V gene has CDR1 GTSNPN and CDR2 SVGIG (reference sequence). Losses at the gene ends were 8 bases for V and 4 bases for J; bases not matched to a gene: 15. CDR3 in amino acids: CARVRWTGRGTEAFF. CDR3 DNA sequence: TGTGCCCGAGTGCGGTGGACAGGGCGGGGCACTGAAGCTTTCTTT.

This clonotype has just a few counts. The rearrangement uses TRBV6-1 and TRBJ2-7; TRBD1 matches at 10 bases. CDR3 length: 14 amino acids. Per the germline V gene, CDR1 is MNHNS and CDR2 is SASEGT. The junction had 7 bases not matched to a gene; V was cut back by 6 bases and J by 5 bases. CDR3 protein: CASSRTGGRDEQYF. DNA of the CDR3: TGTGCCAGCAGCCGGACAGGGGGAAGGGACGAGCAGTACTTC.

This clonotype was picked up a small number of times. J is TRBJ2-1 and V is TRBV29-1; possible D gene TRBD2, 5 bases. This CDR3 spans 12 amino acids. Germline V gene data show CDR1 as SQVTM and CDR2 as ANQGSEA. The V gene lost 7 bases and the J gene lost 10 bases, with 17 bases spanning the gap. The CDR3 DNA sequence: TGCAGCGCACTCACTAGAGTTGGGGAGCAGTTCTTC. Protein product: CSALTRVGEQFF.

V gene TRBV6-1 combines with J gene TRBJ2-7; 9 bases map to TRBD2. Germline-derived CDR1 and CDR2 are MNHNS and SASEGT. The CDR3 covers 17 residues. V lost 1 base, J lost 4 bases, and 11 bases stayed unmatched. CDR3 sequence reads: CASSEGAGGPFMYEQYF. CDR3 DNA sequence: TGTGCCAGCAGTGAAGGGGCGGGAGGGCCATTTATGTACGAGCAGTACTTC.

This clonotype has at least ten counts. J is TRBJ1-1 and V is TRBV18; the match to TRBD1 covers 8 bases. The CDR3 is 12 residues long. Germline-derived CDR1 and CDR2 are KGHSH and LQKENI. J was trimmed by 10 bases and V by 2 bases; bases with no gene match: 3. In nucleotides, the CDR3 is TGTGCCAGCTCACCATACAGGGGGGTAGCTTTCTTT. This sequence encodes CASSPYRGVAFF.

This clonotype was detected only a few times. V gene TRBV27 combines with J gene TRBJ1-4, with a tentative D call TRBD1 (6 bases). The V gene's germline CDR1 is MNHEY and CDR2 SMNVEV (reference sequence). This CDR3 is built from 13 residues. V dropped 6 bases and J dropped 8 bases, with 13 bases sitting between them. The CDR3, as DNA: TGTGCCAGCAGCCTACAGGGAGGGGAAAAACTGTTTTTT. Translated: CASSLQGGEKLFF. Filled out from reference TRBV27 and TRBJ1-4, the complete variable domain reads EAQVTQNPRYLITVTGKKLTVTCSQNMNHEYMSWYRQDPGLGLRQIYYSMNVEVTDKGDVPEGYKVSRKEKRNFPLILESPSPNQTSLYFCASSLQGGEKLFFGSGTQLSVL.

Worth noting for this clonotype: A much larger clone sits a single nucleotide away, making a read error possible. The chain carries TRBV28 and TRBJ2-1, with a weak D call TRBD1 (6 bases). V dropped 5 bases and J dropped 6 bases, with 17 bases sitting between them. The CDR3 covers 15 residues. CDR1 is MDHEN and CDR2 is SYDVKM in the germline V gene. The CDR3 DNA reads TGTGCCAGCAGTCCCGGGACACCGGTCCCCAATGAGCAGTTCTTC. Its protein product is CASSPGTPVPNEQFF.

This clonotype has at least ten counts. The chain recombines TRBV10-3 with TRBJ1-1; D remains ambiguous. Per the germline V gene, CDR1 is ENHRY and CDR2 is SYGVKD. The V end lost 0 bases, the J end lost 10 bases, and 12 bases lay between the germline ends. The CDR3 runs 13 residues. Here the CDR3 reads CAISESNRFVAFF. DNA for the CDR3: TGTGCCATCAGTGAGTCGAATAGGTTTGTAGCTTTCTTT.

Many counts were recorded for this clonotype. The chain joins TRBV18 to TRBJ2-7; TRBD2 agrees at 7 bases. The CDR3 sequence is 13 residues long. Unmatched junction bases numbered 3, after V lost 3 bases and J lost 4 bases. Germline assignment: CDR1 KGHSH and CDR2 LQKENI. For the CDR3, the DNA is TGTGCCAGCTCACCGGCTAGCGGATACGAGCAGTACTTC. Amino acid sequence: CASSPASGYEQYF. The whole variable domain, remainder taken from reference TRBV18 and TRBJ2-7, is NAGVMQNPRHLVRRRGQEARLRCSPMKGHSHVYWYRQLPEEGLKFMVYLQKENIIDESGMPKERFSAEFPKEGPSILRIQQVVRGDSAAYFCASSPASGYEQYFGPGTRLTVT.

This clonotype was detected ten times or more. CDR3 DNA: TGTGCCTTAAAGGGGACAGGGGGCTACGAGCAGTACTTC. Protein: CALKGTGGYEQYF. The chain uses TRBV30 and TRBJ2-7; 11 positions agree with TRBD1. V was pared by 7 bases and J by 3 bases, with 5 bases of the junction left unmatched. CDR1 and CDR2 from the germline V gene are GTSNPN and SVGIG (reference sequence). The CDR3 has 13 residues.

The chain links TRBV6-2 or TRBV6-3 to TRBJ2-4; a weak D match, TRBD2 (6 bases). CDR3 length: 15 amino acids. Germline CDR1 reads MNHEY; CDR2 reads SVGEGT. V dropped 10 bases and J dropped 4 bases, with 20 bases sitting between them. The CDR3 sequence: CAIREIQDSKNIQYF. The CDR3 region has the DNA TGTGCCATCCGGGAGATACAGGATTCAAAAAACATTCAGTACTTC.

This clonotype was seen at least ten times. J is TRBJ2-7 and V is TRBV7-2, with D tentatively TRBD2 (5 bases). The CDR3 consists of 16 residues. V was cut by 5 bases and J by 3 bases, with 20 bases left in between. Germline CDR1 and CDR2: SGHTA and FQGNSA. The CDR3 is CASSPRASKRDYEQYF. The DNA for the CDR3 is TGTGCCAGCAGCCCGCGGGCCAGCAAAAGGGACTACGAGCAGTACTTC.

This clonotype has only a few counts. The chain has TRBV15 and TRBJ2-1; perhaps D is TRBD1 or TRBD2 (7 bases each). This CDR3 is built from 18 residues. From germline, CDR1 is LNHNV and CDR2 YYDKDF (reference sequence). The ends were cut back, 4 bases at V and 0 bases at J, with 19 bases in the middle. The CDR3 coding sequence is TGTGCCACCAGCAAGGCCAGGGGGGGTACTTACTCCTACAATGAGCAGTTCTTC. Amino acid sequence: CATSKARGGTYSYNEQFF.

This clonotype was picked up many times. The chain combines TRBV7-2 with TRBJ2-1; the D is unclear. CDR3 length: 14 amino acids. Trimming cost V 2 bases and J 1 base, with 6 bases left between them. Germline assignment: CDR1 SGHTA and CDR2 FQGNSA. CDR3 in amino acids: CASSLTPSYNEQFF. For the CDR3, the DNA is TGTGCCAGCAGCTTAACTCCTTCCTACAATGAGCAGTTCTTC.

Only a few counts were recorded for this clonotype. One end of the junction is discordant with germline, which a read error may explain. The gene calls are TRBV12-3 or TRBV12-4 and TRBJ2-7, with D maybe TRBD1 (6 bases). This CDR3 contains 15 residues. The chain's CDR3 is CASSPAGTPTYGQYF. The CDR3 DNA follows: TGTGCCAGCAGTCCAGCCGGGACACCGACCTACGGGCAGTACTTC.

The table lists this clonotype with many counts. This sequence joins TRBV20-1 and TRBJ2-7; no reliable D call. V was shortened by 6 bases and J by 0 bases, with 9 bases between the two germline ends. Germline CDR1 is DFQATT and CDR2 is SNEGSKA (reference sequence). CDR3 length equals 12 residues. The CDR3 sequence is CSAPINSYEQYF. For the CDR3, the DNA is TGCAGTGCCCCGATAAACTCCTACGAGCAGTACTTC.

This clonotype showed up just a few times. J is TRBJ1-3 and V is TRBV28; D is undetermined. Looked up from germline, CDR1 is MDHEN and CDR2 is SYDVKM. V lost 3 bases and J 4 bases, leaving 13 bases between the germline ends. This CDR3 contains 15 residues. The CDR3 is CASSLGPQQGNTIYF. The CDR3 DNA is TGTGCCAGCAGTTTGGGTCCTCAGCAGGGAAACACCATATATTTT.

This chain uses TRBV19 with TRBJ1-5; 8 nucleotides align to TRBD1. CDR3 length equals 16 residues. V shed 5 bases and J 2 bases; nucleotides not matched to a gene: 8. From germline, CDR1 is LNHDA and CDR2 SQIVND (reference sequence). Here the CDR3 DNA reads TGTGCCAGTAGTCCCGACAGGGGCGGGGGCAATCAGCCCCAGCATTTT. Translating it yields CASSPDRGGGNQPQHF.

This clonotype has a count of ten or more. The chain has TRBV2 and TRBJ2-7, with D perhaps assigned TRBD1 or TRBD2 (5 bases each). Trimming took 4 bases from V and 2 from J, leaving 6 bases between them. CDR1 SNHLY and CDR2 FYNNEI come from the germline V gene. The CDR3 is made up of 12 amino acids. Written as DNA, the CDR3 is TGTGCCAGCAGTGGGGGACCCTACGAGCAGTACTTC. Translated: CASSGGPYEQYF.